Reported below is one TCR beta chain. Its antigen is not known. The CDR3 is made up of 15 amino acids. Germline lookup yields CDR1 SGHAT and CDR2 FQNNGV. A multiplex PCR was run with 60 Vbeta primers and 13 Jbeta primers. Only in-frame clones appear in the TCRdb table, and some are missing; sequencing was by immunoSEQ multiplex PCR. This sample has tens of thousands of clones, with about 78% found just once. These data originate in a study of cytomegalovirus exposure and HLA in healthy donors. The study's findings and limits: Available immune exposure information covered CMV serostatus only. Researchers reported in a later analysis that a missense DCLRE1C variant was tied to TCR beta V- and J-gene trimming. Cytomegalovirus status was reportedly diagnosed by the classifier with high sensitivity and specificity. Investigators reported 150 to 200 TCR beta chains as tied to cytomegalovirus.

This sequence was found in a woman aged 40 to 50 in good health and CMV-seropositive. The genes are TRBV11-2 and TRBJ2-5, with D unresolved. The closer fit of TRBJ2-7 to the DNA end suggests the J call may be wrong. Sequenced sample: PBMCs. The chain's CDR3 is CASSLEAGSSYEQYF. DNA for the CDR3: TGTGCCAGCAGCTTAGAAGCAGGTTCCTCCTACGAGCAGTACTTC.